This T cell receptor (beta chain) was observed in a study of OX40 agonist ivuxolimab in advanced cancers. Across the study: Two cutaneous melanoma patients and one hepatocellular carcinoma patient, three in all, had partial responses. Study-wide points: CD8+ T cells were the subset that, on average, had more expanded clones than CD4+.

Data came from immunoSEQ multiplex PCR; TCRdb stores just in-frame clones and leaves some out. The sample carries roughly 92,000 clones, around 90% recorded once. The timepoints at which blood was sampled were baseline, cycle 4 day 1, and cycle 7 day 1. Turning to this clone: Antigen: not known.

The sample here was CD4+ or CD8+ T cells sorted from blood, taken in a trial of the OX40 agonist ivuxolimab. This receptor was identified in an adult with an advanced solid tumor such as melanoma, head and neck, liver or kidney cancer.

CDR3 DNA: TGCGCCAGCAGCCAAGAAGGGACTAGATTAGGCCCCGGGGAGCTGTTTTTT. It encodes CASSQEGTRLGPGELFF. The chain carries TRBV4-1 and TRBJ2-2; the match to TRBD2 covers 8 bases. The CDR3 runs 17 residues. V was pared by 0 bases and J by 6 bases, with 9 bases of the junction left unmatched. The germline V gene encodes CDR1 MGHRA and CDR2 YSYEKL.